The sequence of this TCR beta chain was determined in a study of T cells in Graves' hyperthyroidism and ophthalmopathy. Overall study context: The initial diagnosis was the point when peripheral blood was collected, ahead of any treatment.

Clinical symptoms, serum thyroxine and TRAb, thyroid ultrasound and orbital computed tomography together formed the diagnostic basis. V lost 6 bases, J lost 4 bases, and 9 bases lay in between. The length of the CDR3 is 12 residues. It was RNA transcripts that yielded the amplified TCR beta CDR3 regions. The HTBI primer set was used in a first-round RT-PCR of the TCR CDR3. TCRdb processed the multiplex PCR reads anew with MiXCR; each CDR3 protein has one entry. The data hold approximately 610,000 distinct CDR3 sequences, with under 15% observed a single time. This clonotype was detected many times. The antigen remains unidentified. Whole-study findings and limits: Ophthalmopathy could be told apart from stable hyperthyroidism with a 13 V-J model. Within blood appeared most thyroid clonotypes that had expanded above 0.001.

The sequence came from a woman in her thirties or forties with Graves' ophthalmopathy. The chain employs TRBV12-3 or TRBV12-4 and TRBJ2-5; D is ambiguous. The sample taken for sequencing was blood. CDR3 coding DNA: TGTGCCAGCAGCTTCCTTAGAGAGACCCAGTACTTC. Protein product: CASSFLRETQYF.